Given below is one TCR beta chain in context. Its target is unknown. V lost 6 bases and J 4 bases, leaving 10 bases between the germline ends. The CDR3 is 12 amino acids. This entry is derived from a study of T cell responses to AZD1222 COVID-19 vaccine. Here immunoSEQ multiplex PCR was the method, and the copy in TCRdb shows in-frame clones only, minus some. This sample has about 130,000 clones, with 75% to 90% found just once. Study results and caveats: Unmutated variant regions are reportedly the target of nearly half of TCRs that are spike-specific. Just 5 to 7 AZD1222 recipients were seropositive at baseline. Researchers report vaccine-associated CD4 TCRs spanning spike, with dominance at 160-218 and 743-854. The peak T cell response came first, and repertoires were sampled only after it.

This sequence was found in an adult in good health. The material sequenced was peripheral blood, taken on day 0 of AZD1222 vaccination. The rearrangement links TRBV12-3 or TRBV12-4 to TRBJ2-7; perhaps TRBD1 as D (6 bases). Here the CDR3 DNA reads TGTGCCAGCAGACCTGGACAGTACGAGCAGTACTTC. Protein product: CASRPGQYEQYF.